This TCR beta chain was documented in a study of shared clonotypes between healthy human individuals. The wider study: Aged between 18 and 49, the donors were a couple of women and a few men. Three plates were used per donor for CD4 naive, three for CD4 memory, two for CD8 naive and one for CD8 memory. Points from the study as a whole: Clonotype sharing across several donors was observed for around 4.5% of naive CD4 clonotypes.

This clone was detected once. The antigen remains unidentified. Some clones are missing from TCRdb's copy, which holds only in-frame ones; the method was immunoSEQ multiplex PCR. The sample contains hundreds of thousands of clones, roughly 96% of which appear only once. Naive CD8 isolation took CD45RO-negative cells positively selected for CCR7 and excluded terminally differentiated effector memory CD45RA+ cells. V was trimmed by 2 bases and J by 0 bases, leaving 8 bases between them. This CDR3 contains 15 residues. In germline, CDR1 is MDHEN, CDR2 SYDVKM. The origin of this receptor is a man younger than 40 in good health. V usage is TRBV28 and J usage is TRBJ1-3; D gene ambiguous. Sequencing was done on a sample of naive CD8+ T cells sorted from blood. The CDR3 DNA is TGTGCCAGCAGTTTAGCGGAAAGCTCTGGAAACACCATATATTTT. It codes for CASSLAESSGNTIYF. Filled out from reference TRBV28 and TRBJ1-3, the complete variable domain reads DVKVTQSSRYLVKRTGEKVFLECVQDMDHENMFWYRQDPGLGLRLIYFSYDVKMKEKGDIPEGYSVSREKKERFSLILESASTNQTSMYLCASSLAESSGNTIYFGEGSWLTVV.